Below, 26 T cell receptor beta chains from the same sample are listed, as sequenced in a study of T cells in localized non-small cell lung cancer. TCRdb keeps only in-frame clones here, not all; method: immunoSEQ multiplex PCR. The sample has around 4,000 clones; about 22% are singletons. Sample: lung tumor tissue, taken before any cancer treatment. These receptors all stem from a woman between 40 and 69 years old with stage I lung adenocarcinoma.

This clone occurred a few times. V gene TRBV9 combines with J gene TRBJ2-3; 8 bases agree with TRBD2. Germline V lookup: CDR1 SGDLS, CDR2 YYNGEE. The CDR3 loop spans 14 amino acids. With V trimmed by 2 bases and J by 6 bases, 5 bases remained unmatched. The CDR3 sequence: CASSVTSEVDTQYF. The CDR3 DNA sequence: TGTGCCAGCAGCGTGACTAGCGAGGTGGATACGCAGTATTTT.

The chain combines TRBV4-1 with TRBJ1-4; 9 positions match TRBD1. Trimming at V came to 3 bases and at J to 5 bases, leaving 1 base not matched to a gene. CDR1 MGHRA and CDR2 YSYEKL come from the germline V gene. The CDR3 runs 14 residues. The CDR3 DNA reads TGCGCCAGCAGCCACGGGACAGGGAATGAAAAACTGTTTTTT. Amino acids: CASSHGTGNEKLFF.

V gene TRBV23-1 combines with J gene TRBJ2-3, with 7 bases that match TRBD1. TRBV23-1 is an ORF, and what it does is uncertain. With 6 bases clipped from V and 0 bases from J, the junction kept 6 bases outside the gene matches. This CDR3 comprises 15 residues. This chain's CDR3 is CASSPDRASTDTQYF. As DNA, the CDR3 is TGCGCCAGCAGCCCCGACAGGGCGAGCACAGATACGCAGTATTTT.

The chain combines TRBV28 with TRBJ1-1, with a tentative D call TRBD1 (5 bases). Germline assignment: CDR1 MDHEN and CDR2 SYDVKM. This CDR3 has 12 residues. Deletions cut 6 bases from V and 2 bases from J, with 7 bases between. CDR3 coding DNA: TGTGCCAGCAGGTGGACAAACACTGAAGCTTTCTTT. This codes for CASRWTNTEAFF.

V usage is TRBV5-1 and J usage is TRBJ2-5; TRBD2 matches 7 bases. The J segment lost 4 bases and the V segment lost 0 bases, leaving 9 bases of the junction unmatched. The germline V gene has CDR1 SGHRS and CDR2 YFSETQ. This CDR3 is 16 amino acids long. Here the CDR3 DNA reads TGCGCCAGCAGCTTGGCTGCGGGAGCACGGGGAGAGACCCAGTACTTC. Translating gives CASSLAAGARGETQYF.

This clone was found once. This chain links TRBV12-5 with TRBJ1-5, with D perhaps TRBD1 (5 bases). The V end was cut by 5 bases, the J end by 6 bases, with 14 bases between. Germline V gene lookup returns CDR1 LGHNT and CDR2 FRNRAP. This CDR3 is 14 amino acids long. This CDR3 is CASGRGAYSQPQHF. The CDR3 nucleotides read TGTGCTAGTGGTCGGGGCGCGTATTCTCAGCCCCAGCATTTT.

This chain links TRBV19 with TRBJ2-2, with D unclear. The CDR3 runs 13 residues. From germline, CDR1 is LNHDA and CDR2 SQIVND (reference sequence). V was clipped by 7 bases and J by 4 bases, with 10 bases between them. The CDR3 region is CASNPSATGELFF. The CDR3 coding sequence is TGTGCCAGTAACCCATCGGCCACCGGGGAGCTGTTTTTT.

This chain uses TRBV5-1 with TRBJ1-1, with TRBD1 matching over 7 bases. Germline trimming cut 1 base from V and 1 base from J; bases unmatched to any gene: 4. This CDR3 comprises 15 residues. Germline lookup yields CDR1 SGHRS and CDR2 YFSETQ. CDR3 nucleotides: TGCGCCAGCAGCTTGAGGGGACAGCCGAACACTGAAGCTTTCTTT. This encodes CASSLRGQPNTEAFF.

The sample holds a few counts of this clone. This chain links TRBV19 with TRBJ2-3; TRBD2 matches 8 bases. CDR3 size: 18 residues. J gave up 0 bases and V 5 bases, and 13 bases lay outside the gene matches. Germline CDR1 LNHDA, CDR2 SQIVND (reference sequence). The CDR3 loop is CASSLGASSGSSTDTQYF. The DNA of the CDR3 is TGTGCCAGTAGTTTAGGGGCTTCTAGCGGGTCTAGCACAGATACGCAGTATTTT.

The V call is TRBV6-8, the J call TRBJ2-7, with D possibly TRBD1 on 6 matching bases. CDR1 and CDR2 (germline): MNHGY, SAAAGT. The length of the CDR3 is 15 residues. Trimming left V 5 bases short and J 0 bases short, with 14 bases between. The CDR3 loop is CASSARVGGSYEQYF. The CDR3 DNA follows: TGTGCCAGCAGTGCGAGGGTAGGGGGCTCCTACGAGCAGTACTTC.

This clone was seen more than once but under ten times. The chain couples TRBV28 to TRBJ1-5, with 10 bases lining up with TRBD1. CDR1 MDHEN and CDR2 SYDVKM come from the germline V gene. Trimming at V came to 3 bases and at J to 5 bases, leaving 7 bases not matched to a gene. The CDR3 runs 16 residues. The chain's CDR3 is CASSLGKGQGYQPQHF. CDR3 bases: TGTGCCAGCAGTTTGGGGAAGGGACAGGGGTATCAGCCCCAGCATTTT.

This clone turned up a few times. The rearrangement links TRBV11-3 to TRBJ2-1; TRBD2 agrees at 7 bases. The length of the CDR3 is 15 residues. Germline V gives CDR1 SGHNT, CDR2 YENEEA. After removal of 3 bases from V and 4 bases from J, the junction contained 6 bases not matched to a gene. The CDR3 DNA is TGTGCCAGCAGCTTCGGGACGGGGGGATACAATGAGCAGTTCTTC. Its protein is CASSFGTGGYNEQFF.

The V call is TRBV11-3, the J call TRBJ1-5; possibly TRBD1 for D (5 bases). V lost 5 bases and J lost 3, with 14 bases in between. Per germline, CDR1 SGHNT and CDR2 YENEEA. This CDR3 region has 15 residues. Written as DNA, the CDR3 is TGTGCCAGCAGCCGAATATCAGGGATCAATCAGCCCCAGCATTTT. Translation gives CASSRISGINQPQHF.

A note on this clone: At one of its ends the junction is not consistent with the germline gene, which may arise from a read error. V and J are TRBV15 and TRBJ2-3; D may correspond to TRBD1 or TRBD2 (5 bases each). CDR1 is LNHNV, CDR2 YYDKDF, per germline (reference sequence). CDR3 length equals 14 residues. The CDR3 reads CASSIRGVKDTQYF. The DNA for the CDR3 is TGTGCCAGCAGCATACGAGGGGTGAAGGATACGCAGTATTTT.

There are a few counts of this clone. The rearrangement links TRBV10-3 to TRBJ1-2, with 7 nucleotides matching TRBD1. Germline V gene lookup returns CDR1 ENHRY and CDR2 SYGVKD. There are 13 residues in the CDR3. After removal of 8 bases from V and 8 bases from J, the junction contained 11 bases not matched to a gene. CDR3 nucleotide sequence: TGTGCCATCGCCGGACAGGCTGTGCGGGGCTACACCTTC. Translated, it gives CAIAGQAVRGYTF.

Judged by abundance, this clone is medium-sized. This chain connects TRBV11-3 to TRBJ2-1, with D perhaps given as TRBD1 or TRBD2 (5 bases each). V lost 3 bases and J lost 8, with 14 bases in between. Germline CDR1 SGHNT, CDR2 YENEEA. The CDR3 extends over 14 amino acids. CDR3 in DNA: TGTGCCAGCAGCTTGGGAATAGGGGAGTATGAGCAGTTCTTC. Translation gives CASSLGIGEYEQFF.

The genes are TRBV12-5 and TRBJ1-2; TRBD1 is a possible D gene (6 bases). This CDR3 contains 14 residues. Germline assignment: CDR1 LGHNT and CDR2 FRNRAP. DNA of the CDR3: TGTGCCAGCAACTCCCGGGGGGCGAACTATGGCTACACCTTC. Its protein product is CASNSRGANYGYTF.

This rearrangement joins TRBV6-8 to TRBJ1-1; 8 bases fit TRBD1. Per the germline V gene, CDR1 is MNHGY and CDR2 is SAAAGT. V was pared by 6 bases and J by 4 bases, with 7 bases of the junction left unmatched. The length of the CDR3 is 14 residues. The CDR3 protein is CASSARTGGTEAFF. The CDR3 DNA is TGTGCCAGCAGCGCGAGAACAGGGGGCACTGAAGCTTTCTTT.

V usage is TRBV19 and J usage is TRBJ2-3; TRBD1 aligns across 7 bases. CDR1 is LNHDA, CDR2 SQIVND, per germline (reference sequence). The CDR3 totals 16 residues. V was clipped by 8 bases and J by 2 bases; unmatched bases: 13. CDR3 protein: CASRGTVRVFTDTQYF. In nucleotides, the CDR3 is TGTGCCAGTCGAGGGACAGTGCGGGTATTCACAGATACGCAGTATTTT.

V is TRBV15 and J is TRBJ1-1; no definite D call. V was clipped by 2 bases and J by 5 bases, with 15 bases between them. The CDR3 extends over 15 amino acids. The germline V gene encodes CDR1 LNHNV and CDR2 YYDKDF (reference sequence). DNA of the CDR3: TGTGCCACCAGCAGAAACCGGGCAGTGGGGACTGAAGCTTTCTTT. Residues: CATSRNRAVGTEAFF.

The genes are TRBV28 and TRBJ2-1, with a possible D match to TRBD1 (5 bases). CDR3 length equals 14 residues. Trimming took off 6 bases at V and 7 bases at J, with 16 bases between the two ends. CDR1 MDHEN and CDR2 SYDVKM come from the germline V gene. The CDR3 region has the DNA TGTGCCAGCAGAGCCCTCCAGGGTAAAAATGAGCAGTTCTTC. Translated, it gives CASRALQGKNEQFF.

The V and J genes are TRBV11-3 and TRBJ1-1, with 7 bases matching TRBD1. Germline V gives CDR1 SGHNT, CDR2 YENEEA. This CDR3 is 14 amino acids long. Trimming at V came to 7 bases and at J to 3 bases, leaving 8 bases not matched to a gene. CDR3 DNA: TGTGCCAGCAAGGCGGGACAGTGGGACACTGAAGCTTTCTTT. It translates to CASKAGQWDTEAFF.

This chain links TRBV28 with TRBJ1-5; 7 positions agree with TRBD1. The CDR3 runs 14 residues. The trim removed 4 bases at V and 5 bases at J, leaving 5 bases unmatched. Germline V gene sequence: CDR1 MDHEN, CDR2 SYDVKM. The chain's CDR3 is CASSSDRVHQPQHF. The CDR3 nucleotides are TGTGCCAGCAGTTCTGACAGGGTCCATCAGCCCCAGCATTTT.

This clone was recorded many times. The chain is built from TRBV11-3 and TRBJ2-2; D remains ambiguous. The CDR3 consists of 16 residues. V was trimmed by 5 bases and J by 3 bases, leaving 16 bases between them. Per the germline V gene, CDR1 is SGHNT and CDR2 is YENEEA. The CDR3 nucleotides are TGTGCCAGCAGCCCCCCCATGGACCGCCACACCGGGGAGCTGTTTTTT. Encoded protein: CASSPPMDRHTGELFF.

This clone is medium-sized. This CDR3 is CASSLGRQGSQPQHF. CDR3 in DNA: TGTGCCAGCAGCTTGGGACGACAGGGCTCTCAGCCCCAGCATTTT. The chain recombines TRBV11-3 with TRBJ1-5, with TRBD1 matching over 7 bases. The germline CDR1 and CDR2 sequences are SGHNT and YENEEA. V was clipped by 3 bases and J by 6 bases; unmatched bases: 8. The CDR3 contains 15 residues.

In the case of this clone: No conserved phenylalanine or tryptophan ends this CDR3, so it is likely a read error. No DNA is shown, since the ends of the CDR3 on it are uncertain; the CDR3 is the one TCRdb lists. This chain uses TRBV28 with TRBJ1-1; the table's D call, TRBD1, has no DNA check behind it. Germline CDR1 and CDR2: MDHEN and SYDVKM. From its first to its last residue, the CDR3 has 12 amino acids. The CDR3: CASSLSTGDPNL.